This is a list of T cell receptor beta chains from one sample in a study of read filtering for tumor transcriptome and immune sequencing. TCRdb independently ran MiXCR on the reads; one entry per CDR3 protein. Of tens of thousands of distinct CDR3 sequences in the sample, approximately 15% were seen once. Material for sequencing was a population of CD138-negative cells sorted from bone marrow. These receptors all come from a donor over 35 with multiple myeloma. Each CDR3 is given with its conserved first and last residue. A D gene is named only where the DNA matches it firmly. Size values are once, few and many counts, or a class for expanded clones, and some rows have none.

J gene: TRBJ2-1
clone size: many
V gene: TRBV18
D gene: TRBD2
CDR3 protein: CASSPRPPSGSNDEQFF
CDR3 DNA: TGTGCCAGCTCACCACGTCCGCCCAGCGGGAGCAACGATGAGCAGTTCTTC

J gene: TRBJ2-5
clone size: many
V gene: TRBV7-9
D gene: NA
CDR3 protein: CASSFLPMDETQYF
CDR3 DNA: TGTGCCAGCAGCTTTCTTCCAATGGATGAGACCCAGTACTTC

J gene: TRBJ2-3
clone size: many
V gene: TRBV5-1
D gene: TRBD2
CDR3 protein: CASSLGLAKTDTQYF
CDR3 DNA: TGCGCCAGCAGCTTGGGACTAGCGAAGACAGATACGCAGTATTTT

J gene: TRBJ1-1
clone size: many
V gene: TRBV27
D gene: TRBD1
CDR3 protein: CASSSGTGSTEAFF
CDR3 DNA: TGTGCCAGCAGTTCAGGGACAGGGAGCACTGAAGCTTTCTTT

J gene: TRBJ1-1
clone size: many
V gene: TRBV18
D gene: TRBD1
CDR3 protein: CASSGTGATEAFF
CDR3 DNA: TGTGCCAGCTCCGGGACAGGCGCGACTGAAGCTTTCTTT

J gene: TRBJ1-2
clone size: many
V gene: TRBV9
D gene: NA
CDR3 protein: CASSVGTAHYGYTF
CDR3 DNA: TGTGCCAGCAGCGTAGGTACGGCTCACTATGGCTACACCTTC

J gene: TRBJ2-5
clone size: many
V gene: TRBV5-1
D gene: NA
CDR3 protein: CASSYSGETQYF
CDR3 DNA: TGCGCCAGCAGCTATTCGGGAGAGACCCAGTACTTC

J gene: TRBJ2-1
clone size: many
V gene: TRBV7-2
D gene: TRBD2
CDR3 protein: CASSLAVAGPYNEQFF
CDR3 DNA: TGTGCCAGCAGCTTAGCGGTAGCGGGGCCTTACAATGAGCAGTTCTTC

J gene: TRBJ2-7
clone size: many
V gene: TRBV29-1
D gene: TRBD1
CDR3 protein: CSVLSRTGRNEQYF
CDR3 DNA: TGCAGCGTACTCTCCCGGACAGGACGGAACGAGCAGTACTTC

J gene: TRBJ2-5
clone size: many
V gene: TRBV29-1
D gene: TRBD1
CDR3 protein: CSVEGSQGGQETQYF
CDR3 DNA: TGCAGCGTTGAAGGGTCACAGGGGGGACAGGAGACCCAGTACTTC

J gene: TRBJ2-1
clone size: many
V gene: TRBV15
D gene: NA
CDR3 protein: CATSRDTMDVEQFF
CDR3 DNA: TGTGCCACCAGCAGAGATACGATGGATGTTGAGCAGTTCTTC

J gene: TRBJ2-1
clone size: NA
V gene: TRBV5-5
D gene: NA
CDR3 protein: CASSLSWGSGTASYNEQFF
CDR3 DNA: TGTGCCAGCAGCTTAAGTTGGGGCTCCGGGACTGCCTCCTACAATGAGCAGTTCTTC

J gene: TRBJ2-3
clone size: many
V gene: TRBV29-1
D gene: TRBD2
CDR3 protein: CSVVAGGPADTQYF
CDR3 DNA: TGCAGCGTTGTCGCGGGAGGGCCTGCAGATACGCAGTATTTT

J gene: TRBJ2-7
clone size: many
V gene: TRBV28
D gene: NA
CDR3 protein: CASTSNPGEQYF
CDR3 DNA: TGTGCCAGCACCTCAAATCCGGGGGAGCAGTACTTC

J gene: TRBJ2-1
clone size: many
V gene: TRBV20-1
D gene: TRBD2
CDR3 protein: CSAGPGTSGRTEQFF
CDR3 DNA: TGCAGTGCGGGCCCCGGGACTAGCGGGAGGACAGAGCAGTTCTTC

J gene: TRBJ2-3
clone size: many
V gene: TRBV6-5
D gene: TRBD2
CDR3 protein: CASTPAGGTTDTQYF
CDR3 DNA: TGTGCCAGCACCCCAGCGGGAGGCACCACAGATACGCAGTATTTT

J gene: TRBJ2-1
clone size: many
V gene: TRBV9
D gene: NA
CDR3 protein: CASSEGPGQFF
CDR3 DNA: TGTGCCAGCAGCGAGGGACCTGGGCAGTTCTTC

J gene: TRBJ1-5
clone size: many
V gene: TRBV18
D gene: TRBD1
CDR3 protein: CASSLSGTGVNQPQHF
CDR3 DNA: TGTGCCAGCTCACTTTCCGGGACAGGGGTCAATCAGCCCCAGCATTTT

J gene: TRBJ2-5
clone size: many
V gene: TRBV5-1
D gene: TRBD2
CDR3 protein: CASIPTSGSETQYF
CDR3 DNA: TGCGCCAGCATCCCCACTAGCGGGAGTGAGACCCAGTACTTC

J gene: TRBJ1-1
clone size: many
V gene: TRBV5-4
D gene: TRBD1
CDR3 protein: CASRGDRATEAFF
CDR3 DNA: TGTGCCAGCAGAGGGGACAGGGCGACTGAAGCTTTCTTT

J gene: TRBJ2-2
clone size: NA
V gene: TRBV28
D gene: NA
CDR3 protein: CASSFIGELFF
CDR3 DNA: TGTGCCAGCAGTTTTATCGGGGAGCTGTTTTTT

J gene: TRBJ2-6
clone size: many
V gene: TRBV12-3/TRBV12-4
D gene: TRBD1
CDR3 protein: CASSLDRGVSGANVLTF
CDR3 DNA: TGTGCCAGCAGCCTGGACAGGGGAGTCTCTGGGGCCAACGTCCTGACTTTC

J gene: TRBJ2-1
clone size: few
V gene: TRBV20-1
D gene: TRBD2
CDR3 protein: CSARALSGRNGNEQFF
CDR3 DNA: TGCAGTGCTAGGGCATTAAGCGGGAGGAATGGGAATGAGCAGTTCTTC

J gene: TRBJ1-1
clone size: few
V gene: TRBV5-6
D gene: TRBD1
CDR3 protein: CASSLVGQPGTEAFF
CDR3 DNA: TGTGCCAGCAGCTTGGTGGGACAGCCGGGCACTGAAGCTTTCTTT

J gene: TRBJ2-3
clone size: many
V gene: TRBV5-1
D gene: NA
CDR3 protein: CASSLESDTQYF
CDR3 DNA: TGCGCCAGCAGCTTGGAGTCAGATACGCAGTATTTT

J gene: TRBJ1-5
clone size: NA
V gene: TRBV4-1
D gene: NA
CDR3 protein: CASSQGQFNQPQHF
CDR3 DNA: TGCGCCAGCAGCCAAGGACAGTTCAATCAGCCCCAGCATTTT

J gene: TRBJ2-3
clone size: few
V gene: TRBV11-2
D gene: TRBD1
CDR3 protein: CASSPGQESDTQYF
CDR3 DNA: TGTGCCAGCAGCCCCGGACAGGAATCAGATACGCAGTATTTT